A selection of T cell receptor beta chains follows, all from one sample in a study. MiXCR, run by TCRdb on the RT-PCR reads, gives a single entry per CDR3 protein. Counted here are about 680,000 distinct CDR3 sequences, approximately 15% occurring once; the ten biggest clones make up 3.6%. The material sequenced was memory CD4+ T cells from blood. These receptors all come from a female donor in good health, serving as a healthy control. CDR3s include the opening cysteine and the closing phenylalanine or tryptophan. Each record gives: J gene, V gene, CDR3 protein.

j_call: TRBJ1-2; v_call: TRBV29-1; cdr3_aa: CSVEAMAGRGTDGYTF
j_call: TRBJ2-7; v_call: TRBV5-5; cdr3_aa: CASNFDQGREQYF
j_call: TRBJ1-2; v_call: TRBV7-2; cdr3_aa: CASSLETGGADGYTF
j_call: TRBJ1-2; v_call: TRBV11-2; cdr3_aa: CASSLDLGRINYGYTF
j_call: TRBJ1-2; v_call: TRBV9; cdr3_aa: CASSPGGGWGANGYTF
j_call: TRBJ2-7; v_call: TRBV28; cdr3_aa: CASRPGGLSSYEQYF
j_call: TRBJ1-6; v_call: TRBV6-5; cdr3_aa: CASSLGGVGSPLHF
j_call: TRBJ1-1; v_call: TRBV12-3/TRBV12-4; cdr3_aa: CASRLQGAGEAFF
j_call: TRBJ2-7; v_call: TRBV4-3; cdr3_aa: CASSQGETSSSYEQYF
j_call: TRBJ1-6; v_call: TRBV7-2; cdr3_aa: CASSFSRGGNSPLHF
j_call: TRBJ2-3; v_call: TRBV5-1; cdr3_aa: CASSLEGQGRADTQYF
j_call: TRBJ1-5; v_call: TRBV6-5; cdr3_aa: CASSYSHFGGPQHF
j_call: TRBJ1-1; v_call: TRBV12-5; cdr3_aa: CASGPSQGLGTEAFF
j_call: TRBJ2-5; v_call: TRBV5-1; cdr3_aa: CASSFYSGGETQYF
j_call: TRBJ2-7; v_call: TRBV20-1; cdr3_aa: CSARDLASGGGLRYEQYF
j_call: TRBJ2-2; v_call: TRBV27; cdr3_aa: CASSLPNTGELFF
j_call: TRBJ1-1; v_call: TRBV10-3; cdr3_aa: CAISGQAGPNTEAFF
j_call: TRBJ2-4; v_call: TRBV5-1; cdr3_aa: CASSFALTGENIQYF
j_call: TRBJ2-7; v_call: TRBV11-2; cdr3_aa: CASSSQTGTKYEQYF
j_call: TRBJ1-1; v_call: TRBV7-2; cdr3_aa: CASSVLFGTTEAFF
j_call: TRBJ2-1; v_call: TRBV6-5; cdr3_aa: CASTFKAGSYNEQFF
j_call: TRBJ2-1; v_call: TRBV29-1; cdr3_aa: CSVAKNLADYNEQFF
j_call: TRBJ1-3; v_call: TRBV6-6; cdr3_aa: CASSPSEGFGNTIYF
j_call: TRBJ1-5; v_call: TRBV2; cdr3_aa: CASSTVGGHSNQPQHF
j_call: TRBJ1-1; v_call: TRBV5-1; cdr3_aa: CASSLVPTGDAFF
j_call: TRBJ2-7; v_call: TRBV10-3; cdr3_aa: CAASRDRGYEQYF
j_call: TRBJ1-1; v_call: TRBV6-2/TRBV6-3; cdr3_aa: CASSSTYKNTEAFF
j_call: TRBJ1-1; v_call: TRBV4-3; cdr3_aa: CASSQREGEHEAFF
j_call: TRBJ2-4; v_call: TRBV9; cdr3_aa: CASSVGWEREIAKNIQYF
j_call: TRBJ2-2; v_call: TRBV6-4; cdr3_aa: CASSDSLWGGTGELFF
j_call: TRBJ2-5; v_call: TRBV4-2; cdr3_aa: CASSQATGGRAQYF
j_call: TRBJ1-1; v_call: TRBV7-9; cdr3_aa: CASSLGYGGTGVTEAFF
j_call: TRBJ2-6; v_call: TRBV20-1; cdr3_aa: CSAHIATNVLTF
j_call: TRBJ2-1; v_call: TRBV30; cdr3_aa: CAWSVSGVSHEQFF
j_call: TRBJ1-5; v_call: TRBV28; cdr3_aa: CASSKPTGAYQPQHF
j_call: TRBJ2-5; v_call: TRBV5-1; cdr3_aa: CASSLGAGDGETQYF
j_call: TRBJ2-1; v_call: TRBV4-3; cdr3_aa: CASSQVQGWNEQFF
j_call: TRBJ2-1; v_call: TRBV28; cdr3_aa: CASSLLAGGFGEQFF
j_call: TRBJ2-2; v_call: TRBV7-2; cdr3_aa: CASSFRRLAGGSGELFF
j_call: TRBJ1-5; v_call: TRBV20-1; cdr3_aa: CSARDGGGAQPQHF
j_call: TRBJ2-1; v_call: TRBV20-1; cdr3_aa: CSARGGDRGINEQFF
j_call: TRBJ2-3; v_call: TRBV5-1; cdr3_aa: CASRTEPSTDTQYF
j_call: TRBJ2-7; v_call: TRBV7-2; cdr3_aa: CASSNMWTGLSYEQYF